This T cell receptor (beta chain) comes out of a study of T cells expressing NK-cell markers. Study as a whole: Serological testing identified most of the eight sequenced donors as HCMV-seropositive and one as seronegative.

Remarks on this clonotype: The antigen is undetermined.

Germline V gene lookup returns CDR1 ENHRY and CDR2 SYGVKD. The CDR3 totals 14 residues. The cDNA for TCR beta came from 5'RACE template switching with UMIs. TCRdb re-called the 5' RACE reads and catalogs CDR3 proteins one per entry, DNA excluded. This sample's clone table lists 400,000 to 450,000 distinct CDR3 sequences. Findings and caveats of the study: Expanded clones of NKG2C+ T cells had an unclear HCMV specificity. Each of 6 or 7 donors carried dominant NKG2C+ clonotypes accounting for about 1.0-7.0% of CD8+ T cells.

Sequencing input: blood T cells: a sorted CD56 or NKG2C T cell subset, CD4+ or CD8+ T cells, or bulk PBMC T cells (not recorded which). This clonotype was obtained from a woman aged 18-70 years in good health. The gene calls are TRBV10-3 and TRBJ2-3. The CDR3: CAISETHSTDTQYF.